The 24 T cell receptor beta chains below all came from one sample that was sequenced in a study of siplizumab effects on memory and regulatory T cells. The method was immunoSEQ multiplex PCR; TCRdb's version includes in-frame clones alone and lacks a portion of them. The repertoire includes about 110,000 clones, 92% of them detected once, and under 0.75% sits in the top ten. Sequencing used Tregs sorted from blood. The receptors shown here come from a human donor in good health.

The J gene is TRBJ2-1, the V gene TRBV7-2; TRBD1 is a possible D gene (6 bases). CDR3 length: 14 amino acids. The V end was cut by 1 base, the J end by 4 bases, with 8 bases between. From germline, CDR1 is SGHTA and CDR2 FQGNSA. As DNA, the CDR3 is TGTGCCAGCAGCTTAGATGGACAGTACAATGAGCAGTTCTTC. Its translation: CASSLDGQYNEQFF.

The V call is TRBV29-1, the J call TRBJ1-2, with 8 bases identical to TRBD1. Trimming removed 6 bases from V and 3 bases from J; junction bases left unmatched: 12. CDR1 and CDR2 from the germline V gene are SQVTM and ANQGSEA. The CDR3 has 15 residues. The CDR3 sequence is CSVLFSDRVDYGYTF. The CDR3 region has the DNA TGCAGCGTCCTATTCTCGGACAGGGTGGACTATGGCTACACCTTC.

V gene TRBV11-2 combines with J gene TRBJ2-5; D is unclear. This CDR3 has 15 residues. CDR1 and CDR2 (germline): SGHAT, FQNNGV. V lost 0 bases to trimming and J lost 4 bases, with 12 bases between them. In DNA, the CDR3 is TGTGCCAGCAGCTTAGACGCTCGGCAAAGAGAGACCCAGTACTTC. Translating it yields CASSLDARQRETQYF.

CDR3 region: CAISASLGQANQPQHF. The CDR3, as DNA: TGTGCCATCAGTGCCTCTTTGGGACAGGCCAATCAGCCCCAGCATTTT. The chain employs TRBV10-3 and TRBJ1-5, with TRBD1 matching 8 bases. The CDR3 length is 16 residues. CDR1 and CDR2 from the germline V gene are ENHRY and SYGVKD. J gave up 3 bases and V 4 bases, and 8 bases lay outside the gene matches.

As DNA, the CDR3 is TGCAGCGTCGCCGAGATCTCCTACGAGCAGTACTTC. Protein sequence: CSVAEISYEQYF. J is TRBJ2-7 and V is TRBV29-1; D unclear. The germline gives CDR1 SQVTM, CDR2 ANQGSEA. V was trimmed by 6 bases and J by 0 bases, leaving 9 bases between them. This CDR3 has 12 amino acids.

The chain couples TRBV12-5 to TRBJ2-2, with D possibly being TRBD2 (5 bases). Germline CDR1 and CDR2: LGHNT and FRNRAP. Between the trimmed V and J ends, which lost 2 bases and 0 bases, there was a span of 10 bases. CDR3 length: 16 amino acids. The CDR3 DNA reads TGTGCTAGTGGTTTGCTCGCGACTACGAACACCGGGGAGCTGTTTTTT. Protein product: CASGLLATTNTGELFF. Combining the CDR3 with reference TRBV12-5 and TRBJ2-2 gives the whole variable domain DARVTQTPRHKVTEMGQEVTMRCQPILGHNTVFWYRQTMMQGLELLAYFRNRAPLDDSGMPKDRFSAEMPDATLATLKIQPSEPRDSAVYFCASGLLATTNTGELFFGEGSRLTVL.

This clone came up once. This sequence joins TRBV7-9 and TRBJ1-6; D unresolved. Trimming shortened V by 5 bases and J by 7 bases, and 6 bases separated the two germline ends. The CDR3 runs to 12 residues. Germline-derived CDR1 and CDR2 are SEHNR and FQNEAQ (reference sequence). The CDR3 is CASSRGNSPLHF. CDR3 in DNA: TGTGCCAGCAGCCGAGGAAATTCACCCCTCCACTTT.

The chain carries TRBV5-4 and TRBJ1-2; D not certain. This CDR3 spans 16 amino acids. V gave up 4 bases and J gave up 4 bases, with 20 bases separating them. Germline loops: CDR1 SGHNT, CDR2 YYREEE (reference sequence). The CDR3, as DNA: TGTGCCAGCAGCCGGGTCGAGAGGAGAGGTAGCTATGGCTACACCTTC. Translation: CASSRVERRGSYGYTF.

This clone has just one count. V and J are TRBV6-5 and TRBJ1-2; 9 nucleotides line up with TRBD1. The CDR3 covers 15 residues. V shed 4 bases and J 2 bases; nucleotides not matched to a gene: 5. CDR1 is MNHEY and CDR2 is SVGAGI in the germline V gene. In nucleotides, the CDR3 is TGTGCCAGCAGTTTCTTAGGACAGGGGAACTATGGCTACACCTTC. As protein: CASSFLGQGNYGYTF.

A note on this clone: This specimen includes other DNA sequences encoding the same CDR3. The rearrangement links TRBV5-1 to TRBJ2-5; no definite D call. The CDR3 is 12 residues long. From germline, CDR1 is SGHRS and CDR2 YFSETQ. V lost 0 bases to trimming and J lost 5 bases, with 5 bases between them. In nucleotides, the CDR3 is TGCGCCAGCAGCTTGGCGGGTGAGACCCAGTACTTC. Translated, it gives CASSLAGETQYF.

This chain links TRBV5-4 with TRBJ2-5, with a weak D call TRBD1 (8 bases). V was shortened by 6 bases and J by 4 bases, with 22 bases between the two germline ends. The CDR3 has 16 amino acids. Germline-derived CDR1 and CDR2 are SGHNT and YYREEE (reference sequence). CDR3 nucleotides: TGTGCCAGCACCACCCTACAGGGGGGGCAGGGAGAGACCCAGTACTTC. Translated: CASTTLQGGQGETQYF.

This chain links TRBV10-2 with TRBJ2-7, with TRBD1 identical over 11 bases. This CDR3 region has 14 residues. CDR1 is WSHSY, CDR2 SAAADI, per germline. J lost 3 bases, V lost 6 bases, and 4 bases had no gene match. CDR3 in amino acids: CASSAGTGGYEQYF. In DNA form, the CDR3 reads TGCGCCAGCAGCGCCGGGACAGGGGGCTACGAGCAGTACTTC.

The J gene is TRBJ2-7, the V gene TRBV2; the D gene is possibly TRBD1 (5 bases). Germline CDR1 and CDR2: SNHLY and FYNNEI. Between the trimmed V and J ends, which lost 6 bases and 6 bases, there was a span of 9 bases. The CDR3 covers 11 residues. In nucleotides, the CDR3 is TGTGCCAGCAGCATTAGGGGCGAGCAGTACTTC. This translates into CASSIRGEQYF.

The DNA for the CDR3 is TGTGCCAGCAGCTTTTCAGCGGGAGGACACTACGAGCAGTACTTC. Amino acids: CASSFSAGGHYEQYF. The rearrangement uses TRBV7-2 and TRBJ2-7, with TRBD2 matching 9 bases. CDR1 and CDR2 from the germline V gene are SGHTA and FQGNSA. This CDR3 has 15 residues. J was trimmed by 3 bases and V by 3 bases; bases with no gene match: 6.

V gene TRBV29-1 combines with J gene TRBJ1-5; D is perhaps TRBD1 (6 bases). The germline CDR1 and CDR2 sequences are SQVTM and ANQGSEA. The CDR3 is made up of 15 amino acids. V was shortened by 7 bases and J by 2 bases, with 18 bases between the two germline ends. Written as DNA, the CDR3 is TGCAGCGCCTCAACAGGGCTTCTGGGCAATCAGCCCCAGCATTTT. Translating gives CSASTGLLGNQPQHF.

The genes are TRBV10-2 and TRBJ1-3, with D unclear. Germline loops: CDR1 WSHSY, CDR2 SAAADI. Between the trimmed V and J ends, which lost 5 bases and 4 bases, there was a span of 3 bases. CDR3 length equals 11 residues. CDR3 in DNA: TGCGCCAGCAGTTCCGGAAACACCATATATTTT. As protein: CASSSGNTIYF.

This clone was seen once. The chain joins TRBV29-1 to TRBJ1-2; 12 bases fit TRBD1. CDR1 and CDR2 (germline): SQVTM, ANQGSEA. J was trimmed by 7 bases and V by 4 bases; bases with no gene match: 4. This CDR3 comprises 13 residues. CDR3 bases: TGCAGCGTTGTGGGACAGGGGGCCGGTGGCTACACCTTC. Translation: CSVVGQGAGGYTF.

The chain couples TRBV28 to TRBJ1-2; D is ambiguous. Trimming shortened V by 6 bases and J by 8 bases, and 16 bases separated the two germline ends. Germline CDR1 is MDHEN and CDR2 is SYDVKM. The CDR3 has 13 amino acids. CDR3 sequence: CASSMYGYSGYTF. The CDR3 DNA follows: TGTGCCAGCAGCATGTACGGGTATTCGGGCTACACCTTC.

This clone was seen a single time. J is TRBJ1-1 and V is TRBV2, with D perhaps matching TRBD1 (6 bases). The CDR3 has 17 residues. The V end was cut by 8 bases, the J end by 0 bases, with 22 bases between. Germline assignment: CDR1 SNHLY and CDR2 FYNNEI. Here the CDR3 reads CASQGGQTFSLNTEAFF. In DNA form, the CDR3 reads TGTGCCAGCCAGGGAGGACAGACCTTTTCCTTGAACACTGAAGCTTTCTTT.

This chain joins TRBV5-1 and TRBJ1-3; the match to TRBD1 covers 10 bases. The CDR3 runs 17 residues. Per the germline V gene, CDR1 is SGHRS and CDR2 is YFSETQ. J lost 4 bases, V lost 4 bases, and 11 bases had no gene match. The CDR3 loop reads CASSRNSTGGAGNTIYF. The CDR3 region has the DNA TGCGCCAGCAGCCGAAATTCGACAGGGGGCGCCGGAAACACCATATATTTT.

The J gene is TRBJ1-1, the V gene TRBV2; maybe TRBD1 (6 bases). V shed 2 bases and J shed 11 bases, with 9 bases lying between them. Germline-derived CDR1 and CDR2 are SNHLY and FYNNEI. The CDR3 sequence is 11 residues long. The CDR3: CASSELGAAFF. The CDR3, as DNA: TGTGCCAGCAGTGAACTGGGGGCGGCTTTCTTT.

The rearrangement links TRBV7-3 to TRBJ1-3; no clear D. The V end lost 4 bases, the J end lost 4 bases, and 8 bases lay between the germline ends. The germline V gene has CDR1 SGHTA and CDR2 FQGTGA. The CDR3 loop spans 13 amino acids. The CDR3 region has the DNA TGTGCCAGCAGCTCGAGTACGGGAAACACCATATATTTT. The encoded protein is CASSSSTGNTIYF.

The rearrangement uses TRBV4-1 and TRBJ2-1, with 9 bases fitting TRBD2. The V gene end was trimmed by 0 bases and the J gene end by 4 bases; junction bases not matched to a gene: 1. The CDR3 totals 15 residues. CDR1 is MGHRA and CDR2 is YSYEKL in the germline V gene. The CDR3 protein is CASSQDLAGYNEQFF. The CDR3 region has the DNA TGCGCCAGCAGCCAAGATCTAGCGGGATACAATGAGCAGTTCTTC.

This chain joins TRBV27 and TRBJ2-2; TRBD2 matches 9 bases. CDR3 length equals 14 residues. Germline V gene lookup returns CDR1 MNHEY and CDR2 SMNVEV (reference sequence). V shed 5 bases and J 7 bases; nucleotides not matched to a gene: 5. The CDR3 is CASSSGGFVGELFF. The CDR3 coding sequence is TGTGCCAGCAGTAGCGGGGGGTTTGTCGGGGAGCTGTTTTTT.